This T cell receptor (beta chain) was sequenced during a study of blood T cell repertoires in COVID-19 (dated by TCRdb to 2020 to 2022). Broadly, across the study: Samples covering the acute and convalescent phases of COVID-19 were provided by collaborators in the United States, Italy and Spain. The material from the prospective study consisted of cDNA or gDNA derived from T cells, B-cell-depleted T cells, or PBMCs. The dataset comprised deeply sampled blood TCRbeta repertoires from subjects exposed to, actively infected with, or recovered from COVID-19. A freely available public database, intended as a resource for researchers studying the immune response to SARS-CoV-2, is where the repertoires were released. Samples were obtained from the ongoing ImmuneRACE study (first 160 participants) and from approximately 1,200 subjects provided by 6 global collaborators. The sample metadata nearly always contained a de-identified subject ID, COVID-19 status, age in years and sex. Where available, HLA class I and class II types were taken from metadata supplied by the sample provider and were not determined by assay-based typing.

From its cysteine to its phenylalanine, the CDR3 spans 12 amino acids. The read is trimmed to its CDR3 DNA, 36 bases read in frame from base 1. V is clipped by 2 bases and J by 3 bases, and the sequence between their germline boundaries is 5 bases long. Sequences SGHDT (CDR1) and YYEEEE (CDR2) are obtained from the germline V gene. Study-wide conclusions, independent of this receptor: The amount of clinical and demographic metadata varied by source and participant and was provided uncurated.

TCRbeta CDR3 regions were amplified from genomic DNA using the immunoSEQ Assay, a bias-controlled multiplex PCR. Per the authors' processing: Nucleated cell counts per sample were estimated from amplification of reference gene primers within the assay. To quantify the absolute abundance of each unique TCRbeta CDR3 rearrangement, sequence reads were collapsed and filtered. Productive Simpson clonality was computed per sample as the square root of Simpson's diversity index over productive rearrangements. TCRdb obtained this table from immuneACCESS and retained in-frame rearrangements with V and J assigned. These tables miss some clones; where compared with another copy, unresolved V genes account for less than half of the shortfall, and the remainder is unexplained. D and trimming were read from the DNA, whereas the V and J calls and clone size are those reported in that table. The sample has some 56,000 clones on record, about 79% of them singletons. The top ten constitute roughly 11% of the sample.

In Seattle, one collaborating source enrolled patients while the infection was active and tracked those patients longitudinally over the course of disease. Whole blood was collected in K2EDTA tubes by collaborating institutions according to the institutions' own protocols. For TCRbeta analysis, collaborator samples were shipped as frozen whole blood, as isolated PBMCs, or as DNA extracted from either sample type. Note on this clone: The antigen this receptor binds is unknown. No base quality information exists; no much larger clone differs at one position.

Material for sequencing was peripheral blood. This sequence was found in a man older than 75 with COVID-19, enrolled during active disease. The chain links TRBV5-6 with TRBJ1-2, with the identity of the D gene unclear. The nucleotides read TGTGCCAGCAGCTTAAACTACTATGGCTACACCTTC. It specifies CASSLNYYGYTF.